This T cell receptor beta chain was captured in a study of T cell responses to AZD1222 COVID-19 vaccine. Findings and caveats of the study: Repertoire sampling was restricted to post-peak T cell response timepoints.

The data were produced by immunoSEQ multiplex PCR, yet TCRdb's version contains in-frame clones alone and is incomplete. This sample carries around 80,000 clones, roughly 90% of them seen once, and the ten largest clones take roughly 4.7%. The ends were cut back, 5 bases at V and 5 bases at J, with 18 bases in the middle. Germline V gene sequence: CDR1 SGHAT, CDR2 FQDESV (reference sequence). The CDR3 consists of 16 residues. With regard to this clone: Its specificity is not known.

This TCR derives from an adult who received the AZD1222 COVID-19 vaccine. The V gene is TRBV11-1, the J gene TRBJ2-2; D possibly corresponds to TRBD1 (6 bases). The sequences come from peripheral blood, collected 28 days after the second AZD1222 dose. CDR3 loop: CASSPRLQGGTGELFF. In nucleotides, the CDR3 is TGTGCCAGCAGCCCCCGCTTACAGGGTGGGACCGGGGAGCTGTTTTTT.